The entry that follows covers one T cell receptor (beta chain) sequence. The method was immunoSEQ multiplex PCR; TCRdb's version includes in-frame clones alone and lacks a portion of them. The repertoire holds roughly 260,000 clones, with about 90% as singletons. The sample comes from a study of blood T cell repertoires in COVID-19. In the study overall: Acute-phase and convalescent COVID-19 samples originated in the United States, Italy and Spain.

The CDR3 extends over 16 amino acids. Germline V CDR1 and CDR2: SGHNT, YYREEE (reference sequence). J lost 9 bases, V lost 4 bases, and 15 bases had no gene match. Sequencing input: peripheral blood. The chain recombines TRBV5-4 with TRBJ1-5, with TRBD1 identical over 8 bases. The TCR originated in a woman between 50 and 59 years old who had recovered from COVID-19. The CDR3 DNA sequence: TGTGCCAGCAGCGAACAGGACAGGGATTGGGCAGGGCCCCAGCATTTT. The encoded protein is CASSEQDRDWAGPQHF. The full variable domain, its missing parts supplied by reference TRBV5-4 and TRBJ1-5, is ETGVTQSPTHLIKTRGQQVTLRCSSQSGHNTVSWYQQALGQGPQFIFQYYREEENGRGNFPPRFSGLQFPNYSSELNVNALELDDSALYLCASSEQDRDWAGPQHFGDGTRLSIL.